The sample holds a few counts of the clone carrying this T cell receptor beta chain. Its target is not known. Trimming cost V 5 bases and J 3 bases; bases outside gene matches: 8. CDR1 is SGHTA, CDR2 FQGNSA, per germline. The CDR3 is made up of 15 amino acids. All the patients suffered relapse after autologous stem cell transplantation, and brentuximab vedotin exposure differed. Under best response, outcomes were complete response, partial response or progressive disease. Generated by immunoSEQ multiplex PCR, the TCRdb table keeps only in-frame clones and is missing some. The sample comprises around 6,700 clones, around three quarters of which are singletons, and about three fifths rests with the top ten. These data come from a study of PD-1 blockade in classical Hodgkin lymphoma. Study-wide findings and caveats: Anyone who began nivolumab under 1 year after ASCT was excluded. Complete responders possessed baseline diversity comparable to newly diagnosed patients. Why repertoires differed is undefined; disease activity or prior therapy possibly contributed.

The chain recombines TRBV7-2 with TRBJ2-7; TRBD1 aligns across 9 bases. This specimen consisted of peripheral blood mononuclear cells (PBMCs), obtained at baseline. The receptor comes from a human donor with classical Hodgkin lymphoma. CDR3 in DNA: TGTGCCAGCAGCCCAACCCGACAGGGGGACTACGAGCAGTACTTC. It specifies CASSPTRQGDYEQYF. Looking up the rest from reference TRBV7-2 and TRBJ2-7 gives the full variable domain: GAGVSQSPSNKVTEKGKDVELRCDPISGHTALYWYRQSLGQGLEFLIYFQGNSAPDKSGLPSDRFSAERTGGSVSTLTIQRTQQEDSAVYLCASSPTRQGDYEQYFGPGTRLTVT.